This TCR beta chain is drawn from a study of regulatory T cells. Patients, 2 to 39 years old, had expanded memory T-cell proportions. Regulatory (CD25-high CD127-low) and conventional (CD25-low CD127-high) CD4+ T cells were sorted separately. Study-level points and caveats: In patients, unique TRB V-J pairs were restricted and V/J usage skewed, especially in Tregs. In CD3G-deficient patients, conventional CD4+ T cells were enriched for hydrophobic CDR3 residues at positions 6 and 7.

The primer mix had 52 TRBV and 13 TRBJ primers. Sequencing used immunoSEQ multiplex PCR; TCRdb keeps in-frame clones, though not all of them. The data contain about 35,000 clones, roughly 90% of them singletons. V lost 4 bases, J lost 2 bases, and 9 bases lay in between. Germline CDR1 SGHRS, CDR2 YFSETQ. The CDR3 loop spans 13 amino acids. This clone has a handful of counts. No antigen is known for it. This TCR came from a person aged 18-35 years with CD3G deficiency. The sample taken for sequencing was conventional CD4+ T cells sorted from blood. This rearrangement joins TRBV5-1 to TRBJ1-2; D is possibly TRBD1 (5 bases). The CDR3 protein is CASSPRQNYGYTF. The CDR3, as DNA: TGCGCCAGCAGCCCCCGACAGAACTATGGCTACACCTTC.